A single sample is the source of the 16 T cell receptor beta chains below, sequenced in a study of post-analysis software for immune sequencing data. General study points: Relative to controls, patients had a few TRBV segments at higher frequency, with TRBV5-6, TRBV5-1 and TRBV20-1 among these.

No antigens are known for them. Carried by the TCR beta cDNA libraries were unique molecular identifiers. MiXCR, run by TCRdb on the PCR reads, gives a single entry per CDR3 protein. Of 350,000 to 500,000 distinct CDR3 sequences in the sample, approximately 39% were seen once. The sample consisted of blood. These TCRs come from a girl aged 2 to 9 with multiple sclerosis.

This clonotype has a handful of counts. The J gene is TRBJ2-7, the V gene TRBV6-6; 9 bases align to TRBD2. Per germline, CDR1 MNHNY and CDR2 SVGAGI (reference sequence). V was pared by 7 bases and J by 2 bases, with 6 bases of the junction left unmatched. This CDR3 has 14 residues. In nucleotides, the CDR3 is TGTGCCAGCACGCCGACTAGCGGCCCCTACGAGCAGTACTTC. It is translated as CASTPTSGPYEQYF.

The chain uses TRBV5-1 and TRBJ2-1; D possibly matches TRBD1 or TRBD2 (5 bases each). Germline-derived CDR1 and CDR2 are SGHRS and YFSETQ. The CDR3 extends over 15 amino acids. Trimming took off 0 bases at V and 6 bases at J, with 13 bases between the two ends. The CDR3: CASSLGGVSSNEQFF. In DNA form, the CDR3 reads TGCGCCAGCAGCTTGGGAGGGGTTTCCAGCAATGAGCAGTTCTTC.

This rearrangement joins TRBV7-9 to TRBJ2-1, with 7 nucleotides matching TRBD2. Looked up from germline, CDR1 is SEHNR and CDR2 is FQNEAQ (reference sequence). This CDR3 has 15 residues. V dropped 5 bases and J dropped 12; count of bases not matched to a gene: 16. The DNA of the CDR3 is TGTGCCAGCAGCCGCTGGGCGGGGGAAGTTCATAGGCAGTTCTTC. Encoded protein: CASSRWAGEVHRQFF.

This chain joins TRBV19 and TRBJ2-5; D might be TRBD2 (7 bases). Germline loops: CDR1 LNHDA, CDR2 SQIVND (reference sequence). CDR3 size: 16 residues. V lost 4 bases to trimming and J lost 4 bases, with 19 bases between them. CDR3 in amino acids: CASSTGPGLGGETQYF. In DNA form, the CDR3 reads TGTGCCAGTAGTACCGGCCCAGGACTAGGGGGAGAGACCCAGTACTTC.

The chain carries TRBV9 and TRBJ2-1; 8 positions agree with TRBD2. In germline, CDR1 is SGDLS, CDR2 YYNGEE. V shed 0 bases, J shed 7 bases, and the junction held 6 bases outside the gene matches. The CDR3 contains 15 residues. Written as DNA, the CDR3 is TGTGCCAGCAGCGTAGCGGGAGGGCCGGGGAATGAGCAGTTCTTC. Translated, it gives CASSVAGGPGNEQFF.

The rearrangement uses TRBV7-2 and TRBJ2-3; 12 bases align to TRBD2. V shed 5 bases and J 4 bases; nucleotides not matched to a gene: 13. CDR1 SGHTA and CDR2 FQGNSA come from the germline V gene. The CDR3 has 18 amino acids. CDR3 DNA sequence: TGTGCCAGCAGCCCAGAGGGACTAGCGGGTCTCGCGGCAGATACGCAGTATTTT. It translates to CASSPEGLAGLAADTQYF.

CDR3 protein: CASSLGAGGYNEQFF. CDR3 nucleotides: TGTGCCAGCAGTTTAGGAGCGGGGGGGTACAATGAGCAGTTCTTC. The V call is TRBV6-5, the J call TRBJ2-1, with 10 nucleotides matching TRBD2. V was pared by 4 bases and J by 4 bases, with 4 bases of the junction left unmatched. This CDR3 has 15 residues. Germline assignment: CDR1 MNHEY and CDR2 SVGAGI.

This clonotype is judged medium-sized. The rearrangement joins TRBV7-6 to TRBJ2-3, with 8 nucleotides matching TRBD2. Germline-derived CDR1 and CDR2 are SGHVS and FNYEAQ. The trim removed 2 bases at V and 2 bases at J, leaving 3 bases unmatched. The length of the CDR3 is 15 residues. The DNA of the CDR3 is TGTGCCAGCAGCTTACGGGGGGGATACACAGATACGCAGTATTTT. As protein: CASSLRGGYTDTQYF.

This clonotype was seen more than once but under ten times. The J gene is TRBJ2-4, the V gene TRBV5-1; D is possibly TRBD1 (6 bases). The CDR3 loop spans 15 amino acids. The V gene's germline CDR1 is SGHRS and CDR2 YFSETQ. V gave up 2 bases and J gave up 3 bases, with 12 bases separating them. As DNA, the CDR3 is TGCGCCAGCAGCTTAACAGGGCTATACAAAAACATTCAGTACTTC. It yields the protein CASSLTGLYKNIQYF.

The chain has TRBV11-1 and TRBJ2-1; weak D call: TRBD1 (5 bases). The CDR3 runs 13 residues. Trimming removed 5 bases from V and 9 bases from J, with 14 bases in between. Germline values: CDR1 SGHAT, CDR2 FQDESV (reference sequence). The CDR3 here is CASSNIGDTEQFF. The DNA of the CDR3 is TGTGCCAGCAGCAACATAGGGGATACTGAGCAGTTCTTC.

CDR3 in DNA: TGTGCCACCAGCTCGCTGGGTCCTTCCGGGACCTGGGGCTACACCTTC. Protein sequence: CATSSLGPSGTWGYTF. The chain joins TRBV15 to TRBJ1-2, with D possibly being TRBD1 (5 bases). The germline V gene encodes CDR1 LNHNV and CDR2 YYDKDF (reference sequence). With 5 bases removed from V and 8 bases from J, the gap between germline ends came to 24 bases. This CDR3 is 16 amino acids long.

The genes are TRBV2 and TRBJ2-3, with D perhaps assigned TRBD1 or TRBD2 (5 bases each). The V end lost 6 bases, the J end lost 2 bases, and 21 bases lay between the germline ends. Germline CDR1 is SNHLY and CDR2 is FYNNEI. This CDR3 has 17 residues. The chain's CDR3 is CASSGLSRDPHTDTQYF. For the CDR3, the DNA is TGTGCCAGCAGCGGACTCTCCCGGGACCCACACACAGATACGCAGTATTTT. Filled out from reference TRBV2 and TRBJ2-3, the complete variable domain reads EPEVTQTPSHQVTQMGQEVILRCVPISNHLYFYWYRQILGQKVEFLVSFYNNEISEKSEIFDDQFSVERPDGSNFTLKIRSTKLEDSAMYFCASSGLSRDPHTDTQYFGPGTRLTVL.

Concerning this clonotype itself: Its ends do not fully match the called genes, so a read error is possible. The chain links TRBV20-1 to TRBJ2-7; either TRBD1 or TRBD2 may supply D (7 bases each). This CDR3 is built from 13 residues. Germline CDR1 DFQATT, CDR2 SNEGSKA (reference sequence). CDR3 sequence: CSTSLAGGDEQYF. The CDR3 region has the DNA TGCAGTACTAGCTTGGCAGGGGGGGACGAGCAGTACTTC.

The rearrangement joins TRBV7-3 to TRBJ2-6; 7 nucleotides match TRBD1. The CDR3 length is 17 residues. From germline, CDR1 is SGHTA and CDR2 FQGTGA. V lost 5 bases, J lost 0 bases, and 7 bases stayed unmatched. The CDR3 region has the DNA TGTGCCAGCAGCCCACGACAGGGAACCTCTGGGGCCAACGTCCTGACTTTC. Translation: CASSPRQGTSGANVLTF.

The genes are TRBV7-9 and TRBJ1-5; 10 bases agree with TRBD1. The J segment lost 8 bases and the V segment lost 5 bases, leaving 6 bases of the junction unmatched. There are 14 residues in the CDR3. Germline assignment: CDR1 SEHNR and CDR2 FQNEAQ (reference sequence). This chain's CDR3 is CASSPGTGEKPQHF. The CDR3 DNA reads TGTGCCAGCAGCCCGGGGACAGGGGAAAAGCCCCAGCATTTT.

This clonotype turned up a few times. The rearrangement joins TRBV20-1 to TRBJ2-3, with D maybe TRBD2 (6 bases). The CDR3 has 14 amino acids. Trimming cost V 1 base and J 2 bases, with 10 bases left between them. In germline, CDR1 is DFQATT, CDR2 SNEGSKA (reference sequence). The CDR3 sequence: CSARGLAITDTQYF. CDR3 sequence (DNA): TGCAGTGCTAGAGGGCTAGCGATCACAGATACGCAGTATTTT.